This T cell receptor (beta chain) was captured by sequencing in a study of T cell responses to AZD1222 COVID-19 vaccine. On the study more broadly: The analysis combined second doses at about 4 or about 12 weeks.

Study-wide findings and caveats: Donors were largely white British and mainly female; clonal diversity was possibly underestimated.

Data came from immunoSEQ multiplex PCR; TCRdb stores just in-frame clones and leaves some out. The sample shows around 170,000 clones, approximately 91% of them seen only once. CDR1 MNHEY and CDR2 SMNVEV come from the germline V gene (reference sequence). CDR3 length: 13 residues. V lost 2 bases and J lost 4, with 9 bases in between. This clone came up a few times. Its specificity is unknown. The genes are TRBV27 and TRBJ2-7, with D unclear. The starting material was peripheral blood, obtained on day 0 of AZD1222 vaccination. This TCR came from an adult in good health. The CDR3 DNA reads TGTGCCAGCAGTTTAGGTTTGCGGTACGAGCAGTACTTC. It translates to CASSLGLRYEQYF.